The next 5 T cell receptor beta chains were all read from a single sample in a study of blood T cell repertoires in COVID-19. Using immunoSEQ multiplex PCR, the repertoire was profiled, and TCRdb retains in-frame clones only, with some absent. The sample gives about 90,000 clones, 80% to 90% of which show up once; approximately 1.2% is in the top ten. The sample comprised peripheral blood. Every receptor here comes from an elderly man with active or convalescent COVID-19.

This clone appeared a single time. The chain has TRBV29-1 and TRBJ2-1; 13 bases align to TRBD2. Germline V gives CDR1 SQVTM, CDR2 ANQGSEA. The CDR3 runs 15 residues. V lost 6 bases and J lost 9; bases outside the gene matches: 11. The CDR3 sequence is CSVWTSGSDYGEQFF. CDR3 DNA sequence: TGCAGCGTGTGGACTAGCGGGAGTGATTATGGTGAGCAGTTCTTC.

The chain carries TRBV11-2 and TRBJ2-1, with TRBD1 matching 10 bases. This CDR3 spans 16 amino acids. The V segment lost 5 bases and the J segment 4 bases; nucleotides outside the gene matches: 8. Germline V gene data show CDR1 as SGHAT and CDR2 as FQNNGV. Here the CDR3 reads CASSQTGTGVYNEQFF. CDR3 sequence (DNA): TGTGCCAGCAGCCAAACCGGGACAGGGGTGTACAATGAGCAGTTCTTC.

The J gene is TRBJ2-3, the V gene TRBV9, with TRBD1 matching over 7 bases. CDR3 length: 15 amino acids. Germline loops: CDR1 SGDLS, CDR2 YYNGEE. V was pared by 1 base and J by 5 bases, with 7 bases of the junction left unmatched. This chain's CDR3 is CASSVRDRRRDTQYF. As DNA, the CDR3 is TGTGCCAGCAGCGTAAGGGACAGACGTAGAGATACGCAGTATTTT.

The chain employs TRBV18 and TRBJ1-2, with 9 nucleotides matching TRBD1. Germline CDR1 reads KGHSH; CDR2 reads LQKENI. Trimming took 6 bases from V and 1 from J; bases not matched to a gene: 15. CDR3 length equals 18 residues. CDR3: CASSLNAPWTGVNYGYTF. In DNA form, the CDR3 reads TGTGCCAGCTCCCTCAATGCCCCTTGGACAGGGGTTAACTATGGCTACACCTTC.

Written as DNA, the CDR3 is TGCGCCAGCAGCCAAGATTACGGACTGAAAGCTAACTATGGCTACACCTTC. It codes for CASSQDYGLKANYGYTF. The chain couples TRBV4-3 to TRBJ1-2; D not certain. The CDR3 has 17 amino acids. The V end lost 0 bases, the J end lost 0 bases, and 14 bases lay between the germline ends. CDR1 and CDR2 from the germline V gene are LGHNA and YSLEER.